Included here is one T cell receptor beta chain sequence, with context. This sample was taken from a study of blood T cell repertoires in COVID-19. Measured with immunoSEQ multiplex PCR; TCRdb has only the in-frame clones, and not every one. Among roughly 100,000 clones, 81% were seen once, and the ten largest hold around a tenth. Sequencing was done on a sample of peripheral blood. The clonotype comes from a woman in her 70s with acute or convalescent COVID-19.

The CDR3 is CASSEQGGTNSPLHF. In nucleotides, the CDR3 is TGTGCCAGCAGTGAGCAGGGCGGAACGAATTCACCCCTCCACTTT. This chain links TRBV2 with TRBJ1-6; possible D gene TRBD1, 5 bases. CDR1 is SNHLY and CDR2 is FYNNEI in the germline V gene. Between the trimmed V and J ends, which lost 3 bases and 7 bases, there was a span of 13 bases. The CDR3 consists of 15 residues.